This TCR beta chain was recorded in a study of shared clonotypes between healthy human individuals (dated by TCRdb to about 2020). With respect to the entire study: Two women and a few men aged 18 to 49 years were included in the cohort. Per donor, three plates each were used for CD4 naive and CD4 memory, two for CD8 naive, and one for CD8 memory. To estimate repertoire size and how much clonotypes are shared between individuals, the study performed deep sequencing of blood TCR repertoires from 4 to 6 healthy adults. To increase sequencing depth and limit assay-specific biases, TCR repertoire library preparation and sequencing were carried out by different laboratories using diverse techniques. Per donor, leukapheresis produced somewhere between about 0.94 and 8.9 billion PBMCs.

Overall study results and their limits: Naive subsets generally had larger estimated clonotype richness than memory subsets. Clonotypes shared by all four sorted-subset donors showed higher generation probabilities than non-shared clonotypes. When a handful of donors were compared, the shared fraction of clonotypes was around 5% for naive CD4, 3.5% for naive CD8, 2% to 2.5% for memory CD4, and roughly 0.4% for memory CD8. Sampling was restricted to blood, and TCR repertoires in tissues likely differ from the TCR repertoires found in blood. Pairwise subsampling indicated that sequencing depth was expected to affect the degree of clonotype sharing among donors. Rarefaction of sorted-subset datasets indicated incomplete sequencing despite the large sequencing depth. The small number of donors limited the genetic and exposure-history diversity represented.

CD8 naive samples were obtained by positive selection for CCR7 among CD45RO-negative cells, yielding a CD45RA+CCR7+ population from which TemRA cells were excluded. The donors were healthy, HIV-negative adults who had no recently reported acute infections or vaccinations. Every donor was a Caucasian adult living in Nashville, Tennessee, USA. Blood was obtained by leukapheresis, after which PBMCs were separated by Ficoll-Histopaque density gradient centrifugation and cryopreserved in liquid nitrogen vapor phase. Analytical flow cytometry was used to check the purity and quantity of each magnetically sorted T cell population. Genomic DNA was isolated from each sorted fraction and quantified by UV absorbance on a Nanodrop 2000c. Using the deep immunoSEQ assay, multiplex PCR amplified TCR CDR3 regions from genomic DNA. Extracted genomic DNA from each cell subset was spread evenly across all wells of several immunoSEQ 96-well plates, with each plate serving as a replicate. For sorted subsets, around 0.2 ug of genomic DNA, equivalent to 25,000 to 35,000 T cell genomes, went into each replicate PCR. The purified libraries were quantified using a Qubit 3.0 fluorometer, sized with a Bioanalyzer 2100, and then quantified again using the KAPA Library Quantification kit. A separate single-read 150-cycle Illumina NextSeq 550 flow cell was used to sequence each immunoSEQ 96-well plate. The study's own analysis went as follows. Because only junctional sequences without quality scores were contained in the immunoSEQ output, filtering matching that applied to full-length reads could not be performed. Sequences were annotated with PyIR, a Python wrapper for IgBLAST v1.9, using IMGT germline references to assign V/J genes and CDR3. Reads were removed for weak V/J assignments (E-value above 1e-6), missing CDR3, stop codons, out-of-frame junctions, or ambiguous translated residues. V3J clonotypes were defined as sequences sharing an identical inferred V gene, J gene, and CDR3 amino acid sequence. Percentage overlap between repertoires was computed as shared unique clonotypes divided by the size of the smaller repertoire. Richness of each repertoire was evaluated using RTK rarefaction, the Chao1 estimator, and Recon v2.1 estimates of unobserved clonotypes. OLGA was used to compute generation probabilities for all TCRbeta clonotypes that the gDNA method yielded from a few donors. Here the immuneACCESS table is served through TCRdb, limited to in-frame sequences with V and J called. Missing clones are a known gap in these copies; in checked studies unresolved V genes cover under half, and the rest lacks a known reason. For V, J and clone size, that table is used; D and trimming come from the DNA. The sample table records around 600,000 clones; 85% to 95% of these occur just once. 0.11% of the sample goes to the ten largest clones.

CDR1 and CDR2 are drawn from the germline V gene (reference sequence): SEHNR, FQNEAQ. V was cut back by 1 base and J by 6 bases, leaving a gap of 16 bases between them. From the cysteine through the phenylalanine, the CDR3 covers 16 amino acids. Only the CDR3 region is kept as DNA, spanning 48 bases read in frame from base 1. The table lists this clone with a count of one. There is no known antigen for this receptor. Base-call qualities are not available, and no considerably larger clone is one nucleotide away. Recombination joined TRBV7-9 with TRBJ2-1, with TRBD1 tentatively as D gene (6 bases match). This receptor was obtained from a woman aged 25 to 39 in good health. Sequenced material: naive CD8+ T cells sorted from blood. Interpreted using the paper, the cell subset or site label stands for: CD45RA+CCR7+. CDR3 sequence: CASSLGPDRDFNEQFF. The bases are TGTGCCAGCAGCTTAGGGCCGGACAGAGACTTCAATGAGCAGTTCTTC.